Listed below are T cell receptor beta chains from one sample, sequenced in a study of PD-L1 blockade in urothelial cancer. The repertoire was sequenced with immunoSEQ multiplex PCR; TCRdb's copy has only in-frame clones and lacks some. The sample has tens of thousands of clones, over 75% seen once; the top ten hold 13% to 15%. The sample was PBMCs, taken around atezolizumab (anti-PD-L1) treatment. The receptors derive from a man in his sixties with urothelial cancer. The CDR3 runs from the conserved cysteine through the conserved F or W. Each record gives: V gene, clone size, CDR3 protein. Clone size, where shown, is once, few, many, or a class for clones that have expanded.

V gene: TRBV5-5
clone size: -
CDR3 protein: CASSLVAVASGIVDTQYF

V gene: TRBV14
clone size: -
CDR3 protein: CASSQPGQGPYEQYF

V gene: TRBV7-6
clone size: -
CDR3 protein: CASSLVSQGAAYEQYF

V gene: TRBV9
clone size: -
CDR3 protein: CASSVYPGSSYEQYF

V gene: TRBV7-9
clone size: -
CDR3 protein: CASSPRVTRSFGTEAFF

V gene: TRBV2
clone size: -
CDR3 protein: CASSGVGGASGELFF

V gene: TRBV19
clone size: once
CDR3 protein: CASSHLPGGADQPQHF

V gene: TRBV27
clone size: -
CDR3 protein: CASRSTGESWEQYF

V gene: TRBV6-1
clone size: few
CDR3 protein: CATVRDTNFNYGYTF

V gene: TRBV11-2
clone size: -
CDR3 protein: CASSPNLGHLSGNTIYF

V gene: TRBV28
clone size: -
CDR3 protein: CASSFSQNRALSGNTIYF

V gene: TRBV9
clone size: -
CDR3 protein: CASSPSPVRDRAHTIYF

V gene: TRBV27
clone size: -
CDR3 protein: CASSLGQGVYNEQFF

V gene: TRBV11-3
clone size: few
CDR3 protein: CASSVDRDQPQHF

V gene: TRBV6-5
clone size: -
CDR3 protein: CASSRVDRVNRYTF

V gene: TRBV6-6
clone size: -
CDR3 protein: CASSLLSGPFKREQYF

V gene: TRBV9
clone size: -
CDR3 protein: CASSTRQGASGYTF

V gene: TRBV15
clone size: -
CDR3 protein: CATSRDLTSKPYNEQFF

V gene: TRBV6-1
clone size: -
CDR3 protein: CASSVTLPGQGVLGYTF

V gene: TRBV7-6
clone size: -
CDR3 protein: CASSLDNRGNGYTF

V gene: TRBV5-1
clone size: -
CDR3 protein: CASSNRGASTDTQYF

V gene: TRBV27
clone size: -
CDR3 protein: CASSPLADGRRSQYF

V gene: TRBV5-1
clone size: -
CDR3 protein: CASSPTVRGSDTQYF

V gene: TRBV13
clone size: once
CDR3 protein: CASSLTLGSTGPEQYF

V gene: TRBV7-8
clone size: -
CDR3 protein: CASSPAVGAGMGDTQYF

V gene: TRBV19
clone size: -
CDR3 protein: CASSHRGRETQYF

V gene: TRBV15
clone size: -
CDR3 protein: CATSTRTGSYEQYF

V gene: TRBV2
clone size: -
CDR3 protein: CASSEYTGQGKLFF